These 25 T cell receptor beta chains were sequenced from one sample in a study of blood T cell repertoires in COVID-19. Profiling relied on immunoSEQ multiplex PCR, and the TCRdb table lists in-frame clones only, not all of them. This table has about 260,000 clones, roughly 87% appearing once. What was sequenced was peripheral blood. The receptor source for this set is a human donor in a cohort sampled during active COVID-19.

V is TRBV6-1 and J is TRBJ1-6; D is unclear. V dropped 3 bases and J dropped 8 bases, with 23 bases sitting between them. In germline, CDR1 is MNHNS, CDR2 SASEGT. The CDR3 loop spans 18 amino acids. The CDR3: CASSDRTVLSPRDSPLHF. The CDR3 bases are TGTGCCAGCAGTGACAGAACCGTTCTATCTCCCCGGGATTCACCCCTCCACTTT.

The chain joins TRBV11-3 to TRBJ2-3, with D tentatively TRBD2 (6 bases). Deletions cut 1 base from V and 3 bases from J, with 11 bases between. The germline gives CDR1 SGHNT, CDR2 YENEEA. CDR3 length: 15 residues. CDR3 sequence (DNA): TGTGCCAGCAGCTTAGTCGGACGGGAGACAGATACGCAGTATTTT. This encodes CASSLVGRETDTQYF.

The chain joins TRBV28 to TRBJ1-6, with 9 bases lining up with TRBD1. Germline V CDR1 and CDR2: MDHEN, SYDVKM. This CDR3 is built from 14 residues. J lost 7 bases, V lost 4 bases, and 2 bases had no gene match. This CDR3 reads CASSSGTGNSPLHF. CDR3 sequence (DNA): TGTGCCAGCAGTTCCGGGACAGGGAATTCACCCCTCCACTTT.

This chain joins TRBV28 and TRBJ1-2, with 8 bases identical to TRBD1. Germline values: CDR1 MDHEN, CDR2 SYDVKM. The CDR3 extends over 14 amino acids. V shed 3 bases and J 8 bases; nucleotides not matched to a gene: 8. Here the CDR3 DNA reads TGTGCCAGCAGTTTGTACAGGGGGGTATCGGGCTACACCTTC. Translated, it gives CASSLYRGVSGYTF.

Here the CDR3 DNA reads TGCGCCAGCAGCCAAGACCCGGGACTAGCGGGCCCAAGCACGCAGTATTTT. Residues: CASSQDPGLAGPSTQYF. V is TRBV4-1 and J is TRBJ2-3; 12 bases fit TRBD2. Unmatched junction bases numbered 10, after V lost 0 bases and J lost 9 bases. The CDR3 has 17 amino acids. Looked up from germline, CDR1 is MGHRA and CDR2 is YSYEKL.

V is TRBV3-1 (or the pseudogene TRBV3-2) and J is TRBJ2-7; 8 bases map to TRBD2. CDR3 length: 14 residues. Germline CDR1 is LGHDT and CDR2 is YNNKEL (reference sequence). V was clipped by 4 bases and J by 2 bases; unmatched bases: 4. The CDR3 loop is CASSPLADAYEQYF. Written as DNA, the CDR3 is TGTGCCAGCAGCCCACTAGCGGATGCCTACGAGCAGTACTTC.

The chain is built from TRBV28 and TRBJ2-3; possible D gene TRBD1, 6 bases. This CDR3 is 18 amino acids long. V gave up 11 bases and J gave up 2 bases, with 29 bases separating them. Per germline, CDR1 MDHEN and CDR2 SYDVKM. The CDR3 here is CAAPEGVKSLYATDTQYF. Here the CDR3 DNA reads TGTGCCGCGCCAGAGGGGGTTAAATCACTTTATGCCACAGATACGCAGTATTTT.

V and J are TRBV24-1 and TRBJ2-7; D gene unclear. The V end lost 2 bases, the J end lost 1 base, and 8 bases lay between the germline ends. The germline V gene encodes CDR1 KGHDR and CDR2 SFDVKD. The CDR3 loop spans 14 amino acids. CDR3 bases: TGTGCCACCAGTGATTCAGGTCGTTCCTACGAGCAGTACTTC. Translation gives CATSDSGRSYEQYF.

The J gene is TRBJ2-2, the V gene TRBV5-5; 8 bases fit TRBD2. Germline CDR1 reads SGHKS; CDR2 reads YYEKEE (reference sequence). The CDR3 covers 15 residues. Unmatched junction bases numbered 4, after V lost 1 base and J lost 5 bases. The CDR3 DNA is TGTGCCAGCAGCTTGAGAGCGGGAGTAACCGGGGAGCTGTTTTTT. Protein: CASSLRAGVTGELFF.

This sequence joins TRBV29-1 and TRBJ2-1; D is possibly TRBD2 (5 bases). CDR3 size: 9 residues. Germline loops: CDR1 SQVTM, CDR2 ANQGSEA. Trimming shortened V by 7 bases and J by 9 bases, and 7 bases separated the two germline ends. The CDR3 bases are TGCAGCGCAGAGGGTGAGCAGTTCTTC. Its translation: CSAEGEQFF.

Only a few counts were recorded for this clone. The J gene is TRBJ1-5, the V gene TRBV19; D might be TRBD1 (5 bases). This CDR3 spans 12 amino acids. V was trimmed by 3 bases and J by 8 bases, leaving 8 bases between them. CDR1 is LNHDA and CDR2 is SQIVND in the germline V gene (reference sequence). This CDR3 reads CASSMEGKPQHF. DNA for the CDR3: TGTGCCAGTAGTATGGAGGGGAAGCCCCAGCATTTT.

The chain employs TRBV28 and TRBJ1-1; 7 bases map to TRBD1. CDR3 length: 13 amino acids. Germline values: CDR1 MDHEN, CDR2 SYDVKM. The V and J ends lost 6 bases and 8 bases, in that order; junction bases with no gene match: 9. CDR3 DNA: TGTGCCAGCAGCTACACAGGGGCCGGAGAAGCTTTCTTT. It specifies CASSYTGAGEAFF.

V and J are TRBV18 and TRBJ2-5; 8 bases are a match to TRBD2. V shed 6 bases, J shed 4 bases, and the junction held 7 bases outside the gene matches. The CDR3 runs to 14 residues. The germline CDR1 and CDR2 sequences are KGHSH and LQKENI. CDR3 nucleotide sequence: TGTGCCAGCTCCCGGGAGGGACCAAGAGAGACCCAGTACTTC. Amino acids: CASSREGPRETQYF.

The V gene is TRBV10-3, the J gene TRBJ2-5; TRBD2 matches at 9 bases. V was clipped by 7 bases and J by 5 bases; unmatched bases: 5. Germline V gene sequence: CDR1 ENHRY, CDR2 SYGVKD. This CDR3 region has 13 residues. CDR3 nucleotide sequence: TGTGCCATCAATTGGCGGGAGGGCGAGACCCAGTACTTC. Its translation: CAINWREGETQYF.

The rearrangement uses TRBV27 and TRBJ2-7; 7 bases line up with TRBD1. Per the germline V gene, CDR1 is MNHEY and CDR2 is SMNVEV (reference sequence). The length of the CDR3 is 13 residues. The V and J ends lost 10 bases and 2 bases, in that order; junction bases with no gene match: 8. For the CDR3, the DNA is TGTGCCACGGCGGAGGACAGGACCTACGAGCAGTACTTC. Its protein is CATAEDRTYEQYF.

The chain uses TRBV7-8 and TRBJ1-4, with D possibly being TRBD1 (5 bases). Trimming cost V 1 base and J 5 bases, with 5 bases left between them. The CDR3 loop spans 13 amino acids. In germline, CDR1 is SGHVS, CDR2 FQNEAQ. The CDR3 DNA reads TGTGCCAGCAGCTTAGACAGGAATGAAAAACTGTTTTTT. Translation gives CASSLDRNEKLFF.

The chain has TRBV6-5 and TRBJ1-2; TRBD1 agrees at 7 bases. This CDR3 comprises 13 residues. J was trimmed by 9 bases and V by 6 bases; bases with no gene match: 10. Germline CDR1 is MNHEY and CDR2 is SVGAGI. This chain's CDR3 is CASSSRDSASYTF. CDR3 DNA: TGTGCCAGCAGCTCCCGGGACAGTGCCAGCTACACCTTC.

The chain uses TRBV27 and TRBJ2-1, with 14 bases identical to TRBD2. V shed 2 bases and J 8 bases; nucleotides not matched to a gene: 20. Looked up from germline, CDR1 is MNHEY and CDR2 is SMNVEV (reference sequence). This CDR3 is 21 amino acids long. CDR3 region: CASSLRAGFGLAGGPRDEQFF. In nucleotides, the CDR3 is TGTGCCAGCAGTTTAAGAGCAGGTTTCGGACTAGCGGGAGGCCCAAGGGATGAGCAGTTCTTC.

The rearrangement uses TRBV3-1 (or the pseudogene TRBV3-2) and TRBJ1-5; tentatively, D is TRBD1 (6 bases). Deletions cut 6 bases from V and 0 bases from J, with 12 bases between. Germline V gene lookup returns CDR1 LGHDT and CDR2 YNNKEL (reference sequence). The CDR3 is 15 residues long. In nucleotides, the CDR3 is TGTGCCAGCAGGGAGACAGGCTATAGCAATCAGCCCCAGCATTTT. Its protein is CASRETGYSNQPQHF.

V and J are TRBV7-2 and TRBJ1-5; D gene uncertain. This CDR3 spans 14 amino acids. CDR1 is SGHTA, CDR2 FQGNSA, per germline. The ends were cut back, 2 bases at V and 7 bases at J, with 12 bases in the middle. Here the CDR3 DNA reads TGTGCCAGCAGCTTATCATTTACTTCGCAGCCCCAGCATTTT. The encoded protein is CASSLSFTSQPQHF.

This clone has more than one count but fewer than ten. CDR3 in DNA: TGTGCTAGTGGTTTGGCGGGACAGACCTTCTACGAGCAGTACTTC. Translation gives CASGLAGQTFYEQYF. The chain couples TRBV12-5 to TRBJ2-7, with 7 bases that match TRBD1. In germline, CDR1 is LGHNT, CDR2 FRNRAP. CDR3 length equals 15 residues. J gave up 3 bases and V 1 base, and 6 bases lay outside the gene matches.

V is TRBV6-5 and J is TRBJ1-2; no definite D call. Trimming stripped 8 bases from V and 7 bases from J, with 23 bases between. CDR1 is MNHEY, CDR2 SVGAGI, per germline. There are 15 residues in the CDR3. This CDR3 is CASRMGGSRRSGYTF. In DNA, the CDR3 is TGTGCCAGCCGTATGGGAGGTTCCAGACGGAGTGGCTACACCTTC.

The J gene is TRBJ2-3, the V gene TRBV4-3; D may be TRBD2 (6 bases). The CDR3 totals 15 residues. The V and J ends lost 1 base and 6 bases respectively, with 14 bases between them. Germline assignment: CDR1 LGHNA and CDR2 YSLEER. The DNA for the CDR3 is TGCGCCAGCAGCCAAGCGGGGACCGCGGGGGATACGCAGTATTTT. This encodes CASSQAGTAGDTQYF.

The V and J genes are TRBV19 and TRBJ1-5; D possibly corresponds to TRBD1 (5 bases). V gave up 6 bases and J gave up 5 bases, with 11 bases separating them. The CDR3 consists of 13 residues. Germline assignment: CDR1 LNHDA and CDR2 SQIVND (reference sequence). DNA of the CDR3: TGTGCCAGTAGCGACAGCCGAGATCAGCCCCAGCATTTT. Translation gives CASSDSRDQPQHF.

This chain connects TRBV29-1 to TRBJ2-7; possible D gene TRBD1, 6 bases. Germline V lookup: CDR1 SQVTM, CDR2 ANQGSEA. The CDR3 loop spans 14 amino acids. V was shortened by 4 bases and J by 2 bases, with 15 bases between the two germline ends. Here the CDR3 reads CSVVGTRTPYEQYF. The CDR3 DNA is TGCAGCGTTGTGGGGACAAGGACGCCCTACGAGCAGTACTTC.